The T cell receptor beta chain described here comes from a study of low-dose radiotherapy and immunotherapy resistance in tumors. Trimming cost V 5 bases and J 2 bases, with 17 bases left between them. This CDR3 is 15 amino acids long. The germline CDR1 and CDR2 sequences are SGHTS and YDEGEE. Time point meaning: before trial treatment. TRAV and TRBV primers primed cDNA for both TCRalpha and TCRbeta. With a V-primer adapter and a constant-region primer, TCRs were amplified for 20 to 25 PCR cycles. A single record per CDR3 protein comes from TCRdb applying MiXCR to the reads. This table holds tens of thousands of distinct CDR3 sequences, roughly 29% found once. This clonotype was found many times.

The specimen was PBMCs, collected before treatment. This rearrangement joins TRBV5-8 to TRBJ2-7; TRBD1 might be the D (6 bases). The TCR comes from a male donor with rectosigmoid adenocarcinoma. DNA of the CDR3: TGTGCCAGCAGTTGGGACACCCGTGGGACCTACGAGCAGTACTTC. This gives the protein CASSWDTRGTYEQYF.